Detailed here is one TCR beta chain. Produced via immunoSEQ multiplex PCR; TCRdb's table is partial and in-frame only. In the table there are some 290,000 clones, about 90% of which are singletons. This sample was included in a study of blood T cell repertoires in COVID-19. Germline V gene sequence: CDR1 SGHDN, CDR2 FVKESK. V lost 0 bases, J lost 8 bases, and 8 bases lay in between. The CDR3 consists of 14 residues. Sequencing was carried out using peripheral blood. The receptor comes from a young woman with COVID-19, enrolled during active disease. The chain carries TRBV14 and TRBJ1-6; perhaps TRBD1 as D (5 bases). The CDR3 protein is CASSQDQGDSPLHF. The CDR3 coding sequence is TGTGCCAGCAGCCAAGATCAGGGTGATTCACCCCTCCACTTT.